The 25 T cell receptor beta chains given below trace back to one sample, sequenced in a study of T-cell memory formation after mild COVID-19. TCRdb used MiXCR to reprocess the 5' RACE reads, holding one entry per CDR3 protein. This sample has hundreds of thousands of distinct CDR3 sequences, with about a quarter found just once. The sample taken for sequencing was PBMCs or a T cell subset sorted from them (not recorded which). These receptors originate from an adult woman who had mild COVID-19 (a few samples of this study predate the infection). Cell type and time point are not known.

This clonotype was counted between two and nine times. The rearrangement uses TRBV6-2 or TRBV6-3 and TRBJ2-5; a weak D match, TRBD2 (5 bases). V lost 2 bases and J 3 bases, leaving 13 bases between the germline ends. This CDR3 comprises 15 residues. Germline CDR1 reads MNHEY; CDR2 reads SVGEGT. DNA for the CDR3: TGTGCCAGCAGTTACAGGCGGGCTATCAAAGAGACCCAGTACTTC. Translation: CASSYRRAIKETQYF.

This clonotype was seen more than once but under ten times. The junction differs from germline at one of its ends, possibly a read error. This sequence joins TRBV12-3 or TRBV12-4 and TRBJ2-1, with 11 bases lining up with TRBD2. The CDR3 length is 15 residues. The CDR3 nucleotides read TGTGCCAGCAGTGTAGCGGGAGGGGGGTACAATGAGCAGTTCTTC. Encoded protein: CASSVAGGGYNEQFF.

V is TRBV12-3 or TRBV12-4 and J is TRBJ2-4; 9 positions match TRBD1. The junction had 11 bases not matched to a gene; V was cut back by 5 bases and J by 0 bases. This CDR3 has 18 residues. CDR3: CASSTRDREILAKNIQYF. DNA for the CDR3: TGTGCCAGCAGTACCCGGGACAGGGAGATACTAGCCAAAAACATTCAGTACTTC.

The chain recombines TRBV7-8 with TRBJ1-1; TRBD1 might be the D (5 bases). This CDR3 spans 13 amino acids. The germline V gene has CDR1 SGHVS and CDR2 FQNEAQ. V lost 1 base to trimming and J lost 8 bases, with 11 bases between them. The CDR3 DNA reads TGTGCCAGCAGCTTAGATGAGGGGCAAGAAGCTTTCTTT. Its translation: CASSLDEGQEAFF.

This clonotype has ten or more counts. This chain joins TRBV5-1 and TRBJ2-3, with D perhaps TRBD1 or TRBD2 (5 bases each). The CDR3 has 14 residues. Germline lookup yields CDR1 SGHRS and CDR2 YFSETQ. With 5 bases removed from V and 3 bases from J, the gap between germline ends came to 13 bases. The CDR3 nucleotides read TGCGCCAGCAGACCCTGGGGGAATACAGATACGCAGTATTTT. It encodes CASRPWGNTDTQYF. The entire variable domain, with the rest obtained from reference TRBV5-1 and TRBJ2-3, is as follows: KAGVTQTPRYLIKTRGQQVTLSCSPISGHRSVSWYQQTPGQGLQFLFEYFSETQRNKGNFPGRFSGRQFSNSRSEMNVSTLELGDSALYLCASRPWGNTDTQYFGPGTRLTVL.

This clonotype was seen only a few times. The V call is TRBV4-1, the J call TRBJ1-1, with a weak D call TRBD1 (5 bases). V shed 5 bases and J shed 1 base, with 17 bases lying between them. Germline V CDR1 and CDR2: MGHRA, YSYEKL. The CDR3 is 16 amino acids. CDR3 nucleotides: TGCGCCAGCAGCTCGGGACTGACAATGTGGAACACTGAAGCTTTCTTT. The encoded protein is CASSSGLTMWNTEAFF.

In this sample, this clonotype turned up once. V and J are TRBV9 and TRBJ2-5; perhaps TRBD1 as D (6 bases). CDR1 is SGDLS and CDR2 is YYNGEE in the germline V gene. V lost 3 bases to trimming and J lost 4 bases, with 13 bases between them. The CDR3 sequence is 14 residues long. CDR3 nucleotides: TGTGCCAGCAGCGACAGGGTATTCGGAGAGACCCAGTACTTC. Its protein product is CASSDRVFGETQYF.

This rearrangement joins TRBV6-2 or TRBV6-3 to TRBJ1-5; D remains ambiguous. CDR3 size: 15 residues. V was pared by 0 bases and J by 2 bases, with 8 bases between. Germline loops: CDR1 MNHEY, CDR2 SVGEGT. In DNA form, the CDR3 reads TGTGCCAGCAGTTACTCGGGGTTGGGCAATCAGCCCCAGCATTTT. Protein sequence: CASSYSGLGNQPQHF.

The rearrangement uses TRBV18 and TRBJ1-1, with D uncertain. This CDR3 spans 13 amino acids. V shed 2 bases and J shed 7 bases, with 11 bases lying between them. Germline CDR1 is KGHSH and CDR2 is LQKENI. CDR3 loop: CASSPTRHLEAFF. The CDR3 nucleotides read TGTGCCAGCTCACCAACCAGGCATCTTGAAGCTTTCTTT. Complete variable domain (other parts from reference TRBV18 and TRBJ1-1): NAGVMQNPRHLVRRRGQEARLRCSPMKGHSHVYWYRQLPEEGLKFMVYLQKENIIDESGMPKERFSAEFPKEGPSILRIQQVVRGDSAAYFCASSPTRHLEAFFGQGTRLTVV.

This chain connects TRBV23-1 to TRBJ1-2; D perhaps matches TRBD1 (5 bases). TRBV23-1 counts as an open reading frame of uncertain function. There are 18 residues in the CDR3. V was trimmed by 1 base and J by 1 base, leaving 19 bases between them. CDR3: CASSQFPSSGHFNYGYTF. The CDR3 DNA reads TGCGCCAGCAGTCAATTCCCCTCCAGTGGACATTTTAACTATGGCTACACCTTC.

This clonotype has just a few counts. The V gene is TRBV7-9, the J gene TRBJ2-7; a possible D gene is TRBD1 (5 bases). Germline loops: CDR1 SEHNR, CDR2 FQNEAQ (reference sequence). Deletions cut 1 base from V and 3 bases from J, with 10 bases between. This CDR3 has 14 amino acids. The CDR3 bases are TGTGCCAGCAGCTTAGGGGCAGGGATCTACGAGCAGTACTTC. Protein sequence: CASSLGAGIYEQYF.

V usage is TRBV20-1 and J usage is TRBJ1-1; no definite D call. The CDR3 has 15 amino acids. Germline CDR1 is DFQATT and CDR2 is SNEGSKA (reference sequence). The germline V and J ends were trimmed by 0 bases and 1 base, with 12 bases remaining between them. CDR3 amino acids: CSARDWRNTNTEAFF. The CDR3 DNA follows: TGCAGTGCTAGAGATTGGAGGAACACGAACACTGAAGCTTTCTTT.

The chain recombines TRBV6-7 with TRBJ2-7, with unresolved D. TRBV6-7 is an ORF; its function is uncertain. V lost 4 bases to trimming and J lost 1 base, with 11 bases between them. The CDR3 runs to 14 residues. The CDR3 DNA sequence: TGTGCCAGCAGTTGCCTGGAAAAATCCTACGAGCAGTACTTC. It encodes CASSCLEKSYEQYF.

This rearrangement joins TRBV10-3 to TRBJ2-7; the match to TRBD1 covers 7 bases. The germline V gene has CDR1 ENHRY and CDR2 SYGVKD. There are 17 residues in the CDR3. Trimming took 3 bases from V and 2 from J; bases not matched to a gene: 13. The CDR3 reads CAISDSQPGQPPYEQYF. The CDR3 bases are TGTGCCATCAGTGACTCTCAACCGGGACAGCCTCCCTACGAGCAGTACTTC.

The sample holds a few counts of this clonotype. This chain's CDR3 is CATTGTSDEQYF. The CDR3 coding sequence is TGTGCCACCACGGGCACCTCGGACGAGCAGTACTTC. The rearrangement links TRBV12-3 or TRBV12-4 to TRBJ2-7; unclear D gene. Trimming shortened V by 10 bases and J by 5 bases, and 15 bases separated the two germline ends. The CDR3 totals 12 residues.

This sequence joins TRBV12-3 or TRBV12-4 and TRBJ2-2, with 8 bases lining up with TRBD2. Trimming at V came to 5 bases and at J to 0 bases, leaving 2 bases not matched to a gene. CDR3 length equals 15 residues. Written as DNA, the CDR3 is TGTGCCAGCAGTGTTAGCGGGGCGAACACCGGGGAGCTGTTTTTT. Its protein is CASSVSGANTGELFF.

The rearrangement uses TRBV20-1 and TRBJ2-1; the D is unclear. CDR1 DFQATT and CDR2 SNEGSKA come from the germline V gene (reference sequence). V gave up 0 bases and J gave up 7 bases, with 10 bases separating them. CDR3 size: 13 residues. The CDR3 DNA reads TGCAGTGCTAGAGAGATGCCCAAAAATGAGCAGTTCTTC. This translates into CSAREMPKNEQFF.

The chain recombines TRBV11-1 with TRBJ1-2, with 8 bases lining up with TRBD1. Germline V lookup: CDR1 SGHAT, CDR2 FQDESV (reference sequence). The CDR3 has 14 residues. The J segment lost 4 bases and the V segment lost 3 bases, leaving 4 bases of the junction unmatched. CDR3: CASSFGQGAYGYTF. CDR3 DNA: TGTGCCAGCAGCTTCGGGCAGGGGGCCTATGGCTACACCTTC.

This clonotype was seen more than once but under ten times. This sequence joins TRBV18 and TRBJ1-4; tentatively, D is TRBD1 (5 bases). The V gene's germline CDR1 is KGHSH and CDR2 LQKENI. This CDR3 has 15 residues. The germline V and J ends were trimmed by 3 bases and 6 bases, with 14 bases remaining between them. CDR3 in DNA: TGTGCCAGCTCACCGCAGGAGGGACTTCATGAAAAACTGTTTTTT. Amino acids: CASSPQEGLHEKLFF.

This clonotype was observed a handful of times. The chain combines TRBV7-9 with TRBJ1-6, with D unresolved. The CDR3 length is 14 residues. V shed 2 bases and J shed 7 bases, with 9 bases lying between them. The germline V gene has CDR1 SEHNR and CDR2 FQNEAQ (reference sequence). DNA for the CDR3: TGTGCCAGCAGCTTACTATCAGCCAATTCACCCCTCCACTTT. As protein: CASSLLSANSPLHF.

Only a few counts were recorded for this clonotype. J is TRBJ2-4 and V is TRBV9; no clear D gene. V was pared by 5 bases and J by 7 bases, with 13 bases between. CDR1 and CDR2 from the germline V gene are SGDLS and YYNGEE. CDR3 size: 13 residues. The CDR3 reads CASREDLGNIQYF. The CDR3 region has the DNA TGTGCCAGCAGGGAAGACCTGGGGAACATTCAGTACTTC.

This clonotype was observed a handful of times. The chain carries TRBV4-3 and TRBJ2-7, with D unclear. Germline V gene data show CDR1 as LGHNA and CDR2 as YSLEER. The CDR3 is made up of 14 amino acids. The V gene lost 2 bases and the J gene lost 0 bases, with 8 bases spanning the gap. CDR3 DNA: TGCGCCAGCAGCCAACAGACGGGCTCCTACGAGCAGTACTTC. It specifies CASSQQTGSYEQYF.

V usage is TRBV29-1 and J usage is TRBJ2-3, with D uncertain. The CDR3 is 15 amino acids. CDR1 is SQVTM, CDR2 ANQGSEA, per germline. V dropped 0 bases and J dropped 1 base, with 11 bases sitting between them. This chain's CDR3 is CSVEDQLWGTDTQYF. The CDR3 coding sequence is TGCAGCGTTGAAGATCAGCTGTGGGGCACAGATACGCAGTATTTT.

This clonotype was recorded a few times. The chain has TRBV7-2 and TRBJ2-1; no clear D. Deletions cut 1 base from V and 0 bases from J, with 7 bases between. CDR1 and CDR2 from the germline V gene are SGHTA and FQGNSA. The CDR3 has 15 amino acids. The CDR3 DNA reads TGTGCCAGCAGCTTAGTCCCGGGCTCCTACAATGAGCAGTTCTTC. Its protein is CASSLVPGSYNEQFF.

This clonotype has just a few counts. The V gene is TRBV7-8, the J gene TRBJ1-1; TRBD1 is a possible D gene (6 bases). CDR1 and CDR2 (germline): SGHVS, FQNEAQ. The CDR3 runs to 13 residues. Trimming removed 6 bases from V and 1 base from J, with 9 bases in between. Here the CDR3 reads CASRNRENTEAFF. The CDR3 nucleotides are TGTGCCAGCAGGAACAGGGAGAACACTGAAGCTTTCTTT.